Shown below are 27 T cell receptor beta chains from a single sample sequenced in a study of T cells expressing NK-cell markers (dated by TCRdb to 2018 to 2020). Library preparation used 5' RACE. Sequencing was carried out with an Illumina HiSeq 2000. TCRdb reprocessed the reads, and each CDR3 protein sequence is entered once, without DNA. The record for this sample contains roughly 170,000 distinct CDR3 sequences. About 18% of the sample lies in the top ten. Sequencing input: blood T cells: a sorted CD56 or NKG2C T cell subset, CD4+ or CD8+ T cells, or bulk PBMC T cells (not recorded which). The receptors stem from a woman aged 18 to 75 in good health.

The V gene is TRBV12-3 or TRBV12-4, the J gene TRBJ1-2; TCRdb's D call, TRBD1, is unchecked because there is no DNA. There are 15 residues in the CDR3. CDR3 in amino acids: CASSSRRGANYGYTF.

The rearrangement links TRBV20-1 to TRBJ2-7; TCRdb's D gene call, TRBD2, goes unchecked for lack of DNA. The V gene's germline CDR1 is DFQATT and CDR2 SNEGSKA (reference sequence). The length of the CDR3 is 18 residues. CDR3 protein: CSARAFTSGRFYSHEQYF.

J is TRBJ2-2 and V is TRBV7-8. Germline CDR1 is SGHVS and CDR2 is FQNEAQ. The CDR3 loop spans 16 amino acids. Here the CDR3 reads CASSQTTLLNTGELFF. Full variable domain (rest looked up from reference TRBV7-8 and TRBJ2-2): GAGVSQSPRYKVAKRGQDVALRCDPISGHVSLFWYQQALGQGPEFLTYFQNEAQLDKSGLPSDRFFAERPEGSVSTLKIQRTQQEDSAVYLCASSQTTLLNTGELFFGEGSRLTVL.

The genes are TRBV2 and TRBJ2-7. Looked up from germline, CDR1 is SNHLY and CDR2 is FYNNEI. This CDR3 comprises 14 residues. The CDR3 is CASSDQGQEYEQYF.

The chain's CDR3 is CASKKGRTSGTDTQYF. This chain uses TRBV12-3 or TRBV12-4 with TRBJ2-3; checking the TCRdb D call of TRBD2 is not possible without DNA. This CDR3 comprises 16 residues.

The chain couples TRBV5-1 to TRBJ2-7; TCRdb picks TRBD1, but there is no DNA to check that call. The CDR3 consists of 15 residues. Germline-derived CDR1 and CDR2 are SGHRS and YFSETQ. The CDR3: CASSLAGTGGGEQYF.

The chain uses TRBV3-1 and TRBJ2-3; TCRdb indicates TRBD2, and absent DNA this call remains unverified. CDR1 LGHDT and CDR2 YNNKEL come from the germline V gene (reference sequence). This CDR3 is 21 amino acids long. CDR3 sequence reads: CASSQDTLAGGLITSTDTQYF.

The gene calls are TRBV14 and TRBJ2-1; without DNA, the TCRdb call of TRBD1 cannot be checked. This CDR3 spans 16 amino acids. From germline, CDR1 is SGHDN and CDR2 FVKESK. The CDR3: CASSQERGGIYNEQFF.

V usage is TRBV28 and J usage is TRBJ1-5; TCRdb's assignment of TRBD1 cannot be checked, as there is no DNA. CDR1 is MDHEN and CDR2 is SYDVKM in the germline V gene. The CDR3 totals 15 residues. The CDR3: CASTIPGIGDQPQHF.

The chain uses TRBV3-1 and TRBJ2-5; checking the TCRdb D call of TRBD1 is not possible without DNA. The length of the CDR3 is 15 residues. Germline CDR1 reads LGHDT; CDR2 reads YNNKEL (reference sequence). The CDR3: CASSQRAGLRETQYF.

V is TRBV7-3 and J is TRBJ1-6; TCRdb proposes TRBD1, but this gene call is untestable without DNA. Per germline, CDR1 SGHTA and CDR2 FQGTGA. The CDR3 runs 15 residues. CDR3 region: CASSQETVGNSPLHF.

The rearrangement uses TRBV19 and TRBJ2-7; TCRdb reports TRBD2, a call that lacks DNA to check it against. This CDR3 has 18 residues. The germline V gene encodes CDR1 LNHDA and CDR2 SQIVND (reference sequence). This chain's CDR3 is CASSIEGGETGAPYEQYF.

This chain links TRBV5-1 with TRBJ2-1; no DNA is available, so the TRBD1 call from TCRdb remains unchecked. CDR1 SGHRS and CDR2 YFSETQ come from the germline V gene. This CDR3 spans 14 amino acids. The CDR3 sequence is CASSLGWGGDEQFF.

The rearrangement joins TRBV29-1 to TRBJ2-3; checking the TCRdb D call of TRBD2 is not possible without DNA. Germline values: CDR1 SQVTM, CDR2 ANQGSEA. There are 16 residues in the CDR3. CDR3 loop: CSVAKGLATLRDTQYF.

This CDR3 reads CASSSQAHYGYTF. The V call is TRBV5-6, the J call TRBJ1-2. Germline-derived CDR1 and CDR2 are SGHDT and YYEEEE. This CDR3 has 13 amino acids.

The CDR3 loop is CASSPGQNKNIQYF. J is TRBJ2-4 and V is TRBV7-8; the D call from TCRdb, TRBD1, cannot be confirmed without DNA. Per germline, CDR1 SGHVS and CDR2 FQNEAQ. This CDR3 region has 14 residues.

The chain employs TRBV7-3 and TRBJ2-1; TCRdb's D call of TRBD1 is untestable without DNA. Germline lookup yields CDR1 SGHTA and CDR2 FQGTGA. The CDR3 has 15 residues. The CDR3 region is CASSSTKAGAQEQFF.

The genes are TRBV5-6 and TRBJ2-1; TCRdb gives TRBD1 as the D gene, but with no DNA this cannot be confirmed. There are 16 residues in the CDR3. CDR1 and CDR2 from the germline V gene are SGHDT and YYEEEE. The CDR3: CASSLEDTSSYNEQFF.

This CDR3 is CASSQGTAPKLFF. The chain carries TRBV3-1 and TRBJ1-4. In germline, CDR1 is LGHDT, CDR2 YNNKEL (reference sequence). The CDR3 runs 13 residues.

The chain uses TRBV2 and TRBJ1-2. The CDR3 loop spans 14 amino acids. Germline CDR1 is SNHLY and CDR2 is FYNNEI. The CDR3 loop reads CASRSQTTNYGYTF. Full variable domain (remainder filled in from reference TRBV2 and TRBJ1-2): EPEVTQTPSHQVTQMGQEVILRCVPISNHLYFYWYRQILGQKVEFLVSFYNNEISEKSEIFDDQFSVERPDGSNFTLKIRSTKLEDSAMYFCASRSQTTNYGYTFGSGTRLTVV.

The chain employs TRBV21-1 and TRBJ1-6. TRBV21-1 is classified as a pseudogene. This CDR3 is built from 17 residues. CDR3: CASSKAPRQPYNSPLHF.

The chain is built from TRBV6-6 and TRBJ2-7. The germline V gene has CDR1 MNHNY and CDR2 SVGAGI (reference sequence). The CDR3 runs to 12 residues. The CDR3 here is CASSQRDYEQYF.

The V call is TRBV13, the J call TRBJ2-1; the TRBD1 assignment by TCRdb is unverifiable without DNA. This CDR3 is built from 14 residues. In germline, CDR1 is PRHDT, CDR2 FYEKMQ (reference sequence). The CDR3 reads CASRQQTERNEQFF.

J is TRBJ2-1 and V is TRBV27; checking the TCRdb D call of TRBD2 is not possible without DNA. Per the germline V gene, CDR1 is MNHEY and CDR2 is SMNVEV (reference sequence). The CDR3 has 12 residues. The CDR3 sequence: CASGRLFNEQFF.

This chain uses TRBV20-1 with TRBJ2-5; the D call from TCRdb, TRBD2, cannot be confirmed without DNA. CDR1 is DFQATT and CDR2 is SNEGSKA in the germline V gene (reference sequence). The CDR3 has 14 residues. Here the CDR3 reads CSAKRRGGEETQYF.

V and J are TRBV20-1 and TRBJ2-1; the D call from TCRdb, TRBD1, cannot be confirmed without DNA. The CDR3 spans 12 residues. Germline lookup yields CDR1 DFQATT and CDR2 SNEGSKA (reference sequence). The CDR3: CSANDRDNEQFF.

The V and J genes are TRBV7-2 and TRBJ2-2; the D call of TRBD1 rests on TCRdb alone, since no DNA is present to check it. The germline gives CDR1 SGHTA, CDR2 FQGNSA. The CDR3 spans 15 residues. The CDR3 spells CASRSQGGETGELFF.